This T cell receptor beta chain was sequenced in a study of beta chain features in type 1 diabetes. Study observations and caveats: Patients' naive, central memory and Treg TCRB repertoires seemed closer to one another than those of healthy donors. Shortening that was moderate but significant affected the TCRB CDR3s of Type 1 diabetes patients in all four CD4+ subsets.

Every donor had blood drawn once into heparin, 100 to 150 mL on average. Turning to this clone: Its cognate antigen is unknown.

Of the isolated RNA, all was reverse transcribed, and so the sequenced material was expressed TCRB transcripts. Method: immunoSEQ multiplex PCR; TCRdb's copy keeps in-frame clones and lacks some. The sample has approximately 30,000 clones; 65% are singletons. The CDR3 has 12 residues. The V gene lost 4 bases and the J gene lost 10 bases, with 12 bases spanning the gap. The germline V gene encodes CDR1 SGHKS and CDR2 YYEKEE (reference sequence). This receptor was identified in a woman aged 25-40 years with type 1 diabetes. What was sequenced was Tregs from blood. The chain is built from TRBV5-5 and TRBJ2-1; D uncertain. CDR3 DNA sequence: TGTGCCAGCAGCGCCTATGGTGTAGAGCAGTTCTTC. Translating gives CASSAYGVEQFF. The complete variable domain, with remaining parts taken from reference TRBV5-5 and TRBJ2-1, reads DAGVTQSPTHLIKTRGQQVTLRCSPISGHKSVSWYQQVLGQGPQFIFQYYEKEERGRGNFPDRFSARQFPNYSSELNVNALLLGDSALYLCASSAYGVEQFFGPGTRLTVL.